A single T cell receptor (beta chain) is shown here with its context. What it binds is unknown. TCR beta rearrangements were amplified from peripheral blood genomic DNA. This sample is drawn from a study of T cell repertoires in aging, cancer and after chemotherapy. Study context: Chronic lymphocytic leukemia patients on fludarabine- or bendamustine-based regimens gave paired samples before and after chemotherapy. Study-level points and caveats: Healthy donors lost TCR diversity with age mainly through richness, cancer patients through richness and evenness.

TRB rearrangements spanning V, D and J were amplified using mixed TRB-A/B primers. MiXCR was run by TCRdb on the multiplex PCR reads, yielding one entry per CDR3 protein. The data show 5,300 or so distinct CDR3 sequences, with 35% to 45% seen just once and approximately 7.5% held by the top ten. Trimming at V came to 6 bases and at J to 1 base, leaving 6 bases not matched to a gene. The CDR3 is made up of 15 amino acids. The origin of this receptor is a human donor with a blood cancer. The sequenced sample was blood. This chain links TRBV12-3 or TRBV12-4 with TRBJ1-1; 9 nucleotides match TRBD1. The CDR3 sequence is CASSNQGQGNTEAFF. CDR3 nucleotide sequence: TGTGCCAGCAGCAACCAGGGACAGGGGAACACTGAAGCTTTCTTT.